A single sample gave rise to the 9 T cell receptor beta chains below, sequenced in a study of T cells in Graves' hyperthyroidism and ophthalmopathy. RNA transcripts provided the source from which TCR beta CDR3 regions were amplified. HTBI primers were used for first-round RT-PCR of the TCR CDR3. Each CDR3 protein gets one entry after TCRdb re-called the multiplex PCR reads with MiXCR. The sample has about 380,000 distinct CDR3 sequences, roughly 13% seen once; the top ten hold less than 25%. Material for sequencing was blood. The receptors stem from a man under 40 with Graves' hyperthyroidism that later progressed to Graves' ophthalmopathy.

This clonotype was detected only a few times. The rearrangement joins TRBV12-3 or TRBV12-4 to TRBJ1-2; D not resolved. The V end lost 3 bases, the J end lost 8 bases, and 13 bases lay between the germline ends. The CDR3 sequence is 13 residues long. This CDR3 reads CASSFVVLGGYTF. The CDR3 coding sequence is TGTGCCAGCAGTTTTGTAGTCCTTGGGGGCTACACCTTC.

V gene TRBV10-3 combines with J gene TRBJ1-1; no clear D. Trimming removed 4 bases from V and 0 bases from J, with 15 bases in between. Germline CDR1 ENHRY, CDR2 SYGVKD. The CDR3 is made up of 16 amino acids. The CDR3 reads CAISGLVRGLNTEAFF. CDR3 in DNA: TGTGCCATCAGTGGCCTAGTACGCGGCCTGAACACTGAAGCTTTCTTT.

This clonotype was detected a few times. The genes are TRBV4-2 and TRBJ1-4; no definite D call. Germline CDR1 is LGHNA and CDR2 is YNFKEQ. The CDR3 covers 17 residues. With 4 bases removed from V and 0 bases from J, the gap between germline ends came to 15 bases. CDR3 nucleotides: TGTGCCAGCAGCCCCGCGGAGTGGACTTCAACTAATGAAAAACTGTTTTTT. It yields the protein CASSPAEWTSTNEKLFF.

The gene calls are TRBV19 and TRBJ2-2; D unclear. With 2 bases removed from V and 1 base from J, the gap between germline ends came to 5 bases. The CDR3 has 14 residues. CDR1 and CDR2 (germline): LNHDA, SQIVND (reference sequence). CDR3 coding DNA: TGTGCCAGTAGTATAAGTGAGAACACCGGGGAGCTGTTTTTT. The encoded protein is CASSISENTGELFF.

The gene calls are TRBV9 and TRBJ1-1; 8 bases match TRBD1. Germline CDR1 is SGDLS and CDR2 is YYNGEE. The ends lost 4 bases at V and 6 bases at J; junction bases unmatched: 17. This CDR3 has 17 amino acids. CDR3 nucleotides: TGTGCCAGCAGCATCCAGATACGGACAGGGCCTGAGGCTGAAGCTTTCTTT. Protein sequence: CASSIQIRTGPEAEAFF.

At least ten counts were recorded for this clonotype. This chain uses TRBV28 with TRBJ2-2; no clear D. Germline V CDR1 and CDR2: MDHEN, SYDVKM. There are 12 residues in the CDR3. V lost 6 bases and J lost 2, with 4 bases in between. The CDR3 region is CASSKNTGELFF. Written as DNA, the CDR3 is TGTGCCAGCAGCAAAAACACCGGGGAGCTGTTTTTT.

Many counts were recorded for this clonotype. The chain joins TRBV3-1 to TRBJ1-4; 10 bases are a match to TRBD1. Germline CDR1 reads LGHDT; CDR2 reads YNNKEL (reference sequence). The CDR3 has 14 amino acids. Trimming took 4 bases from V and 6 from J; bases not matched to a gene: 2. In DNA form, the CDR3 reads TGTGCCAGCAGCCCGGACAGGGGGGATGAAAAACTGTTTTTT. Its translation is CASSPDRGDEKLFF.

This clonotype was counted at least ten times. The rearrangement joins TRBV12-3 or TRBV12-4 to TRBJ2-5, with TRBD2 matching 7 bases. CDR3 length: 14 residues. V lost 6 bases and J lost 3; bases outside the gene matches: 7. CDR3: CASRRAGYKETQYF. CDR3 nucleotides: TGTGCCAGCAGACGAGCGGGGTATAAAGAGACCCAGTACTTC.

This clonotype came up many times. V and J are TRBV6-1 and TRBJ1-4; 12 nucleotides match TRBD1. Germline V gene data show CDR1 as MNHNS and CDR2 as SASEGT. Germline trimming cut 6 bases from V and 8 bases from J; bases unmatched to any gene: 7. The CDR3 has 15 amino acids. As DNA, the CDR3 is TGTGCCAGCAGAGACGGGACAGGGGGCCAAGAAAAACTGTTTTTT. This codes for CASRDGTGGQEKLFF.